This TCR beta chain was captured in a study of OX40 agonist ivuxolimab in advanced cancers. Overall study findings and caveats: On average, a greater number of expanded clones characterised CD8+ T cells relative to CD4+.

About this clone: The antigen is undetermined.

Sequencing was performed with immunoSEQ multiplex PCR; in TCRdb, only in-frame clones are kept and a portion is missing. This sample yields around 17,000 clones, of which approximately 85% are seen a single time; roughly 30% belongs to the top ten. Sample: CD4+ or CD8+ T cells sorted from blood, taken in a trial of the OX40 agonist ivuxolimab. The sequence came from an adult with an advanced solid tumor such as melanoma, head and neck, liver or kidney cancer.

The CDR3 loop reads CASSLVGNQPQHF. CDR3 bases: TGTGCCAGCAGCTTAGTAGGGAATCAGCCCCAGCATTTT. The chain couples TRBV11-3 to TRBJ1-5; D uncertain. V was clipped by 1 base and J by 4 bases, with 5 bases between them. The CDR3 has 13 residues. Germline assignment: CDR1 SGHNT and CDR2 YENEEA.